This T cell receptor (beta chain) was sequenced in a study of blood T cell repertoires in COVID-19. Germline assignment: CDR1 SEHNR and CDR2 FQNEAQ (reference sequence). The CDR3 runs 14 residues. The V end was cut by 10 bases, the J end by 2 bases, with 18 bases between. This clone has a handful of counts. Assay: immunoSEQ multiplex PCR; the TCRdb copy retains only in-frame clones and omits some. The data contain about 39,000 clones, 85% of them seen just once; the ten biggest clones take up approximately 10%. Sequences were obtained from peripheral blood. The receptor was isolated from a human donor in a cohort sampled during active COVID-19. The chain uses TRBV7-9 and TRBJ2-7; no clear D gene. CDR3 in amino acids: CATTEPGSAYEQYF. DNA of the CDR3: TGTGCCACCACCGAGCCAGGATCGGCCTACGAGCAGTACTTC.